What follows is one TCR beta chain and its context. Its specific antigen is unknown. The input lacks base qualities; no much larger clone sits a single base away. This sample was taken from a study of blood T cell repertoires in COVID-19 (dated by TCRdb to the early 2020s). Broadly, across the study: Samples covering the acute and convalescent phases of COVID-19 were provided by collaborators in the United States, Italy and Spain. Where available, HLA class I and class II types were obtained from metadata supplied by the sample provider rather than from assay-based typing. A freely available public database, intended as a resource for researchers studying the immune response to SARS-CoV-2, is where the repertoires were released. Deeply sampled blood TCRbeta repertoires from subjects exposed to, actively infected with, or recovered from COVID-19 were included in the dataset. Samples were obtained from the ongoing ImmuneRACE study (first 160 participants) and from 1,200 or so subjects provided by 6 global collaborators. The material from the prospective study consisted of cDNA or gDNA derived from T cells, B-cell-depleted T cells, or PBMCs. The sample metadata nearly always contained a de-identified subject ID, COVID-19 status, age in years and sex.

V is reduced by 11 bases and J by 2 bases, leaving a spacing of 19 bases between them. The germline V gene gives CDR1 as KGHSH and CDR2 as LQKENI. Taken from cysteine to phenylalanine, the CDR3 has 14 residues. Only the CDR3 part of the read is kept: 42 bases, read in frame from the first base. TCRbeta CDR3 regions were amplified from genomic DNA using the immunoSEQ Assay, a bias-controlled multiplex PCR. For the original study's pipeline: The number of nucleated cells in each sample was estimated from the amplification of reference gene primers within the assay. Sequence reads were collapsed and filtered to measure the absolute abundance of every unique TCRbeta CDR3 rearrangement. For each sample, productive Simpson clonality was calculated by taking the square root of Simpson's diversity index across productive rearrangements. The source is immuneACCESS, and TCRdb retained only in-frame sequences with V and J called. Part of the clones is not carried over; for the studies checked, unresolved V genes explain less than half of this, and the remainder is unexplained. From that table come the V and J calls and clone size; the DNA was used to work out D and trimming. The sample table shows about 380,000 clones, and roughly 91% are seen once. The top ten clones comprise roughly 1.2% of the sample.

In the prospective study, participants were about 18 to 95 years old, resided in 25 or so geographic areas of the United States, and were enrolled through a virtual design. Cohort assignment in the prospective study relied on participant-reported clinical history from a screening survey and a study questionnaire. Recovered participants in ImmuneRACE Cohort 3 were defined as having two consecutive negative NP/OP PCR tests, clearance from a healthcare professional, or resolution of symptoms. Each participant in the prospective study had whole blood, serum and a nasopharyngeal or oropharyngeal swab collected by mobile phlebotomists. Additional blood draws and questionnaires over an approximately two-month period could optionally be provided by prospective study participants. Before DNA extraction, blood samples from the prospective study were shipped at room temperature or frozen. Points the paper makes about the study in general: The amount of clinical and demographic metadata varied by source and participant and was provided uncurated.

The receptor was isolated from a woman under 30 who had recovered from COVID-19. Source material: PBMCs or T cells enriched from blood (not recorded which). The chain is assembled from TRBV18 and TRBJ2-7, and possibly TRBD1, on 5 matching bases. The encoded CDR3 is CASCPTDKPYEQYF. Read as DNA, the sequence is TGTGCCTCCTGTCCCACGGACAAGCCCTACGAGCAGTACTTC. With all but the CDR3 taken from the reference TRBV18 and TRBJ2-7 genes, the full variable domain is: NAGVMQNPRHLVRRRGQEARLRCSPMKGHSHVYWYRQLPEEGLKFMVYLQKENIIDESGMPKERFSAEFPKEGPSILRIQQVVRGDSAAYFCASCPTDKPYEQYFGPGTRLTVT.